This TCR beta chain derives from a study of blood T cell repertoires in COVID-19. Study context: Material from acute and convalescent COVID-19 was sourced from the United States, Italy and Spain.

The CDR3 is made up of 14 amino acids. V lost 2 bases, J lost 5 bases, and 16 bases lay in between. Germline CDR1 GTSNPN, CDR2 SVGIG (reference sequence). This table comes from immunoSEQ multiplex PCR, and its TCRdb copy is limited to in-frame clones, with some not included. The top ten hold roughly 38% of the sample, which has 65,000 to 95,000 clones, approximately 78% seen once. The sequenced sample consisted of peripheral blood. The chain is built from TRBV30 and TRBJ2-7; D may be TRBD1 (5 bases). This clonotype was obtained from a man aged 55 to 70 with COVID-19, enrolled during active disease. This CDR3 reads CAWSPQKGFHEQYF. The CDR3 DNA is TGTGCCTGGAGTCCACAGAAGGGGTTCCACGAGCAGTACTTC.